This T cell receptor beta chain was observed in a study of blood T cell repertoires in COVID-19. The overall study: Sites in the United States, Italy and Spain provided acute and convalescent COVID-19 samples.

In the original processing: Estimated nucleated cell counts came from reference gene primer amplification. The repertoire was sequenced with immunoSEQ multiplex PCR; TCRdb's copy has only in-frame clones and lacks some. V, J and clone size are those of that table, while D and trimming were read from the DNA. The data hold 87,000 or so clones, with about 87% observed a single time. Trimming took 4 bases from V and 5 from J; bases not matched to a gene: 11. CDR1 is SGHTS and CDR2 is YDEGEE in the germline V gene. The CDR3 runs 15 residues. Source material: peripheral blood. The chain carries TRBV5-8 and TRBJ1-2; TRBD1 agrees at 7 bases. The sequence derives from a man in his forties with acute or convalescent COVID-19. The CDR3 DNA sequence: TGTGCCAGCAGCACCGGGACAGCAAAGAGTTATGGCTACACCTTC. Residues: CASSTGTAKSYGYTF.